Given below is one T cell receptor beta chain in context. Sequencing used immunoSEQ multiplex PCR; TCRdb keeps in-frame clones, though not all of them. Found here are 20,000 to 30,000 clones, about 86% of them singletons; the top ten hold roughly 21%. This sample is drawn from a study of PD-1 blockade in classical Hodgkin lymphoma. Germline CDR1 is SGHNT and CDR2 is YYREEE (reference sequence). The V gene end was trimmed by 3 bases and the J gene end by 4 bases; junction bases not matched to a gene: 7. This CDR3 has 16 amino acids. Every single patient, without exception, relapsed after autologous stem cell transplantation, and brentuximab vedotin exposure varied.

The specimen was peripheral blood mononuclear cells (PBMCs), collected before the second cycle of nivolumab. This clonotype was obtained from a human donor with classical Hodgkin lymphoma. V usage is TRBV5-4 and J usage is TRBJ2-2; 9 bases are shared with TRBD1. The CDR3 DNA reads TGTGCCAGCAGCTCGGAACAGGGGGCAGTCACCGGGGAGCTGTTTTTT. This encodes CASSSEQGAVTGELFF.